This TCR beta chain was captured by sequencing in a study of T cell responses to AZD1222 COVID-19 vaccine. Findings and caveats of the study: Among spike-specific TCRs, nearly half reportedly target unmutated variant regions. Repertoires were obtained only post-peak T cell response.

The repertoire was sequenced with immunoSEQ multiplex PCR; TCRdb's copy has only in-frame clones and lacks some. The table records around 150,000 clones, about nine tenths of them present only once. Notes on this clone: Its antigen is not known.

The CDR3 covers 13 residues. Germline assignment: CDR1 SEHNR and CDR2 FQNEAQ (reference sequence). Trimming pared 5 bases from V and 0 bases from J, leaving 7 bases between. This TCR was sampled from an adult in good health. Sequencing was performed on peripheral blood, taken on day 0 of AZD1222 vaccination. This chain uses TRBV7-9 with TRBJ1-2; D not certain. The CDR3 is CASSLDTNYGYTF. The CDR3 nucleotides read TGTGCCAGCAGCCTAGACACTAACTATGGCTACACCTTC.